This T cell receptor beta chain was recorded in a study of neurological immune-mediated disorders. TCRdb analysed the 5' RACE reads with MiXCR anew, one entry per CDR3 protein. The repertoire has tens of thousands of distinct CDR3 sequences, roughly 4.5% of them found once; the top ten carry roughly 2%. Trimming removed 5 bases at V and 3 bases at J, with 12 bases between. Germline assignment: CDR1 KGHDR and CDR2 SFDVKD. CDR3 length: 15 residues. In this sample, this clonotype turned up a few times. The chain has TRBV24-1 and TRBJ2-2; D possibly corresponds to TRBD2 (7 bases). The sequence derives from a woman in her 70s with multiple sclerosis. The specimen was PBMCs. CDR3 in DNA: TGTGCCACCAGTGTCGGCGGGGGCTACACCGGGGAGCTGTTTTTT. Translation gives CATSVGGGYTGELFF.